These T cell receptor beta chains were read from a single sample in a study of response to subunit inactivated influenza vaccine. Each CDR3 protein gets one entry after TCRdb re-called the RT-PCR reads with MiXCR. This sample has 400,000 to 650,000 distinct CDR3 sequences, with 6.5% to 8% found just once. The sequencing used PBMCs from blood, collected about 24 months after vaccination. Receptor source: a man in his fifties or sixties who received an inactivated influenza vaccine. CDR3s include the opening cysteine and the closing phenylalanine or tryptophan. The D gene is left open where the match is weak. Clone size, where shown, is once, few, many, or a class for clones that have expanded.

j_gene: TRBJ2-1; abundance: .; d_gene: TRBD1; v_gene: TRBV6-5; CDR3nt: TGTGCCAGCAGTTCGGGACAGCGAGCCTACAATGAGCAGTTCTTC; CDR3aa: CASSSGQRAYNEQFF
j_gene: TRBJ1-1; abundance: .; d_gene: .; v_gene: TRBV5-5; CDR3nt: TGTGCCAGCAGCTTATGGGGTTTGAACACTGAAGCTTTCTTT; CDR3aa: CASSLWGLNTEAFF
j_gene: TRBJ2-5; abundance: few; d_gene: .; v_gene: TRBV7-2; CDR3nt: TGTGCCAGCAGCCGCTCGGTTAACCAAGAGACCCAGTACTTC; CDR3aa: CASSRSVNQETQYF
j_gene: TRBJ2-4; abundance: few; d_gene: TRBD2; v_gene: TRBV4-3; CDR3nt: TGCGCCAGCAGCCATCAGGGAGGGGACATTCAGTACTTC; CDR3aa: CASSHQGGDIQYF
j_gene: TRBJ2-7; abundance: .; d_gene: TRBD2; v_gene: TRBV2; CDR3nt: TGTGCCAGCTTCGGGGGGGCTTACTCCTACGAGCAGTACTTC; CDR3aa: CASFGGAYSYEQYF
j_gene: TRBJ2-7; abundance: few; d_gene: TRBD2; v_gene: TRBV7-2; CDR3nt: TGTGCCAGCAGCTTAGCGTCCCGCGGGAGGGCCGCCGAGCAGTACTTC; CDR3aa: CASSLASRGRAAEQYF
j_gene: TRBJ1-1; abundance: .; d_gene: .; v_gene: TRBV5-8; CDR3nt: TGTGCCAGCAGCTGGAGGGGACGGACGAACACTGAAGCTTTCTTT; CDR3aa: CASSWRGRTNTEAFF
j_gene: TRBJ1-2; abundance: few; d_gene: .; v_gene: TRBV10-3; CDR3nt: TGTGCCATCCACCCGTCTGTGGGCCTGGGTAACTATGGCTACACCTTC; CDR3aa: CAIHPSVGLGNYGYTF
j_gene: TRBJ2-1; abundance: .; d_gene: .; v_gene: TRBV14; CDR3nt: TGTGCCAGCAGCCAAGTCGGGTCCAGAGGGGGCAATGAGCAGTTCTTC; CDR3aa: CASSQVGSRGGNEQFF
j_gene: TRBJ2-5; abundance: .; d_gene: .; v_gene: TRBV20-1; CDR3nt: TGCAGTGCTAGTGGCGGGATTCAAGAGACCCAGTACTTC; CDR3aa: CSASGGIQETQYF
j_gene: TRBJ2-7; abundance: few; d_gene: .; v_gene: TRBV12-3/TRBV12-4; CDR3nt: TGTGCCAGCAGCCTCAGTTTGAGTAGGGACGAGCAGTACTTC; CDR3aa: CASSLSLSRDEQYF
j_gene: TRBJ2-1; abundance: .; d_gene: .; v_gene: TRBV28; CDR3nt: TGTGCCAGCAGGGGTCCCTACAATGAGCAGTTCTTC; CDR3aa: CASRGPYNEQFF
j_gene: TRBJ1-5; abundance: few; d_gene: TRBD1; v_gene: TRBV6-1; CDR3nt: TGTGCCAGCATCCAGGGGGGAGGGCAGCCCCAGCATTTT; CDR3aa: CASIQGGGQPQHF
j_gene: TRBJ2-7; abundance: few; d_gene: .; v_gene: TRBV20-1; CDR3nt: TGCAGTGCTTCGATCCGGGCCAAGTCCTACGAGCAGTACTTC; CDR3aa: CSASIRAKSYEQYF
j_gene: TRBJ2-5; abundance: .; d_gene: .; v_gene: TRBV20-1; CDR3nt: TGCAGTGCTTTGGACAGACAAGAGACCCAGTACTTC; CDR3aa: CSALDRQETQYF
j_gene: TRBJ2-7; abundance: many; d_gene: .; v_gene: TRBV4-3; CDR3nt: TGCGCCAGCAGCCAAGATATGAGAGCCTACGAGCAGTACTTC; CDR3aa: CASSQDMRAYEQYF
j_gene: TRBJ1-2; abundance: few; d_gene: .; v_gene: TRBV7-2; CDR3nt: TGTGCCAGCAGCCCAAGACAAGGACGGTTCCCTACCTTC; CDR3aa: CASSPRQGRFPTF
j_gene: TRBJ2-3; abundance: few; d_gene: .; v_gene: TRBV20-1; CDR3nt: TGCAGTGCTAGTCGGGAAGCCGCAGATACGCAGTATTTT; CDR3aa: CSASREAADTQYF
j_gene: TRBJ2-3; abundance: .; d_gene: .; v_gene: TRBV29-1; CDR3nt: TGCAGCGTAAGGGGCAGATACACAGATACGCAGTATTTT; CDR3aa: CSVRGRYTDTQYF
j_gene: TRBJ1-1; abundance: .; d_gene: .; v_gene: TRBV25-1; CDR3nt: TGTGCCAGCGCAGAGTCAGCAGAAGCTTTCTTT; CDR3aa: CASAESAEAFF
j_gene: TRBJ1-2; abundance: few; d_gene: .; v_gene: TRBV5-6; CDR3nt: TGTGCCAGCAGCTTGAATGACGGAACTTATAACTATGGCTACACCTTC; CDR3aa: CASSLNDGTYNYGYTF
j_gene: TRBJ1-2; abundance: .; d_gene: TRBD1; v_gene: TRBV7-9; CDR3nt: TGTGCCAGCAGATCTAACAGGGGTGGCTACACCTTC; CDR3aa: CASRSNRGGYTF
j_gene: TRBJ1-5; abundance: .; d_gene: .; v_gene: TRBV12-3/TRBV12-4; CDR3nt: TGTGCCAGCAGCTTAAAACTGGAATCGCAGCCCCAGCATTTT; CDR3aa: CASSLKLESQPQHF
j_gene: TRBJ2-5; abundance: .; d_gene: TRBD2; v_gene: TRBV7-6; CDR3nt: TGTGCCAGCAGCCGGGGACTAGATCGGGAGACCCAGTACTTC; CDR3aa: CASSRGLDRETQYF
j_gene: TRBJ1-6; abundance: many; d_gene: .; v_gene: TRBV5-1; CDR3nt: TGCGCCAGCAGCGGTGGGCAGGGGATTTCACCCCTCCACTTT; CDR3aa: CASSGGQGISPLHF
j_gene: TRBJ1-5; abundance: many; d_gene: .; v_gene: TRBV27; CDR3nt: TGTGCCAGCAGTTTTGGGGGAAGCAATCAGCCCCAGCATTTT; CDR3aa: CASSFGGSNQPQHF
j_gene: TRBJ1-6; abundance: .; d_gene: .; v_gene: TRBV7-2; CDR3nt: TGTGCCAGCAGCCGGTCGGCAGAAACGAATTCACCCCTCCACTTT; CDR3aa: CASSRSAETNSPLHF
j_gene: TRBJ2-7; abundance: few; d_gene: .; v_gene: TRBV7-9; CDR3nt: TGTGCCAGCAGCTTAAGTGCCCCCTCCTACTACGAGCAGTACTTC; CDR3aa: CASSLSAPSYYEQYF
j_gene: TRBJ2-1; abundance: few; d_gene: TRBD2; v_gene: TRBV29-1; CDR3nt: TGCAGCGAGTCCGGGACTAGCCATGAGCAGTTCTTC; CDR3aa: CSESGTSHEQFF
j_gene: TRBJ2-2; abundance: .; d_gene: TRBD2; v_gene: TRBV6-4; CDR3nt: TGTGCCAGCAGTAAACTAGCGGGAGCGAGCACCGGGGAGCTGTTTTTT; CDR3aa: CASSKLAGASTGELFF
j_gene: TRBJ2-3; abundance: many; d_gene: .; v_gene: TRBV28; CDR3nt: TGTGCCAGCAGTTTGCCCCGAGGCGGGGTGGGAACAGATACGCAGTATTTT; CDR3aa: CASSLPRGGVGTDTQYF
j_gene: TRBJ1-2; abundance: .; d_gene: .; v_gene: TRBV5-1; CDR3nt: TGCGCCAGCAGCTTGGTGGGGCCCCATGGCTATGGCTACACCTTC; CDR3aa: CASSLVGPHGYGYTF
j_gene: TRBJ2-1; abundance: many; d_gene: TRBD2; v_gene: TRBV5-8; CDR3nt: TGTGCCAGCAGCTATCCTATAGCGGGAAGCTCCTACAATGAGCAGTTCTTC; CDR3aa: CASSYPIAGSSYNEQFF
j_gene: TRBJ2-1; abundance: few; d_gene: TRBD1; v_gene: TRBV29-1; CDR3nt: TGCAGCGTTGAAGATAGGTTTGGGACAGGGTTGTTCTTC; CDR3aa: CSVEDRFGTGLFF
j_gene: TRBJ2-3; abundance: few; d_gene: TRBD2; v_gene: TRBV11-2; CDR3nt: TGTGCCAGCAGCTTAGGGACTAGCGGGAGCTTAACTTCTGGGACAGATACGCAGTATTTT; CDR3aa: CASSLGTSGSLTSGTDTQYF
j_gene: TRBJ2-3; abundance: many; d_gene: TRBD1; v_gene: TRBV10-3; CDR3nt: TGTGCCATCAGGCCACCTCCGGGACAGGGTACTACAGATACGCAGTATTTT; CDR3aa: CAIRPPPGQGTTDTQYF
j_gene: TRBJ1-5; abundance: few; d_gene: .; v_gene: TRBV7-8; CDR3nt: TGTGCCAGCAGCTTAAGGTTGGACAATCAGCCCCAGCATTTT; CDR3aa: CASSLRLDNQPQHF